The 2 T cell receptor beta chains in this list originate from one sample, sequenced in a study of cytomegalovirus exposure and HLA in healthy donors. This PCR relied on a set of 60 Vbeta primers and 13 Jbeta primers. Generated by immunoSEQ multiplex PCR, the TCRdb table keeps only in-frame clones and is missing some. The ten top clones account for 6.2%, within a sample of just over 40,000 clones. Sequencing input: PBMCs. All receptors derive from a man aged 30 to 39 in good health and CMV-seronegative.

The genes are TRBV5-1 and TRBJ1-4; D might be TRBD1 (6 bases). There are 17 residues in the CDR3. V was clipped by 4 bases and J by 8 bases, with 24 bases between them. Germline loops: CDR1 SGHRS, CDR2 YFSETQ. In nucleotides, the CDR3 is TGCGCCAGCAGCCAGGGGAAAAATTCTGGGATAGCAGAAAAACTGTTTTTT. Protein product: CASSQGKNSGIAEKLFF.

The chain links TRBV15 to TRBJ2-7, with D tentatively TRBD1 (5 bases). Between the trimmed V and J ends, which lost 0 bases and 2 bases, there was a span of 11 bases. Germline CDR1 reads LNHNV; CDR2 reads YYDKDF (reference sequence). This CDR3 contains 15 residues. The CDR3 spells CATSRELTGPYEQYF. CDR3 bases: TGTGCCACCAGCAGAGAATTAACAGGTCCCTACGAGCAGTACTTC.